This note documents a single T cell receptor (beta chain) sequence. This entry comes from a study of regulatory T cells in long-lasting Graves disease. Time point defined: newly diagnosed GD, antithyroid drugs for less than 3 months. With RNA extracted from PBMCs as input, the TCR library was made. Construction of the TCR beta libraries employed iRepertoire HTBI primers in conjunction with Arm-PCR of CDR3 regions. TCRdb ran MiXCR on the multiplex PCR reads and lists one entry per CDR3 protein. The sample lists 410,000 or so distinct CDR3 sequences, 14% to 15% seen once, with 15% to 20% in the top ten. Germline V gene lookup returns CDR1 MDHEN and CDR2 SYDVKM. CDR3 length equals 16 residues. Trimming took 3 bases from V and 2 from J; bases not matched to a gene: 7. These same data were also listed under a study on T cells in Graves' hyperthyroidism and ophthalmopathy.

The chain employs TRBV28 and TRBJ2-3, with 8 bases lining up with TRBD2. The specimen was peripheral blood mononuclear cells (PBMCs), collected at new diagnosis, from a patient treated with antithyroid drugs. This sequence was found in a woman in her twenties or thirties with Graves disease. The CDR3: CASSFDLAGATDTQYF. DNA of the CDR3: TGTGCCAGCAGTTTCGATCTAGCGGGCGCCACAGATACGCAGTATTTT.